A single T cell receptor beta chain is shown here with its context. Its antigen is unknown. Trimming removed 8 bases at V and 11 bases at J, with 16 bases between. Germline loops: CDR1 SQVTM, CDR2 ANQGSEA. This CDR3 is built from 11 residues. The treatment denotes: approximately 18 received Ad26.COV2.S at low or high dose, single or two shots; a few received placebo; per-sample allocation not given. On day 63 after the first injection, vaccine and placebo recipients gave samples. Built on an Ad26 vector, the vaccine expressed Wuhan-strain SARS-CoV-2 spike. The data stem from a study of Ad26.COV2.S vaccination and SARS-CoV-2 variants. Study conclusions and caveats: Placebo and vaccine recipients had non-spike TCR breadth that was similar. Overall T cell responses may have been underestimated by the analyses of TCR breadth and depth. Those who received the vaccine showed greater spike-specific TCR breadth than those given placebo.

Data came from immunoSEQ multiplex PCR; TCRdb stores just in-frame clones and leaves some out. Of fewer than 400,000 clones in the sample, about 86% were seen once. This clonotype was sampled from a person aged 18-60 years who received the Ad26.COV2.S COVID-19 vaccine or a placebo. The chain has TRBV29-1 and TRBJ2-1; D is undetermined. Sequenced material: peripheral blood, taken in a trial of Ad26.COV2.S vaccine versus placebo. This CDR3 reads CSPEIASQQFF. As DNA, the CDR3 is TGCAGCCCAGAGATTGCGAGTCAGCAGTTCTTC.